This T cell receptor beta chain appears in the sequencing data of a study of CD8 T cells in Susac syndrome. From germline, CDR1 is SGHTA and CDR2 FQGNSA. The CDR3 is made up of 13 amino acids. Trimming took off 3 bases at V and 5 bases at J, with 8 bases between the two ends. The RNA, about 0.45 to 1 ug, was put through reverse transcription using random hexamers. TCRdb re-called the immunoSEQ multiplex PCR reads through MiXCR, storing one row per CDR3 protein. The sample consists of more than 55,000 distinct CDR3 sequences, approximately 96% of them appearing once. TEMRA cells underwent FACS enrichment and CD8+ and CD4+ T cells underwent negative isolation.

The sample consisted of CD4+ T cells from PBMCs. The chain couples TRBV7-2 to TRBJ2-1, with D unresolved. This receptor was identified in a human donor with multiple sclerosis. CDR3 amino acids: CASSLEQHNEQFF. The CDR3, as DNA: TGTGCCAGCAGCTTGGAACAGCACAATGAGCAGTTCTTC.